The 15 T cell receptor beta chains in this list originate from one sample, sequenced in a study of T cells in Graves' hyperthyroidism and ophthalmopathy. There were TCR beta CDR3 regions amplified from RNA transcripts. First-round RT-PCR with HTBI primers amplified the TCR CDR3 region. One entry per CDR3 protein results from TCRdb running MiXCR on the multiplex PCR reads. Among 250,000 or so distinct CDR3 sequences, approximately 14% were seen once, and the ten largest hold around 30%. The specimen sequenced was blood. The receptors shown here come from a woman aged 45-59 years with Graves' hyperthyroidism that later progressed to Graves' ophthalmopathy.

This clonotype was detected ten times or more. This chain links TRBV18 with TRBJ2-3; D is unclear. The CDR3 runs to 12 residues. V shed 5 bases and J shed 0 bases, with 3 bases lying between them. Per the germline V gene, CDR1 is KGHSH and CDR2 is LQKENI. The CDR3 sequence: CASSTSTDTQYF. In nucleotides, the CDR3 is TGTGCCAGCTCAACTAGCACAGATACGCAGTATTTT.

At least ten counts were recorded for this clonotype. The chain joins TRBV18 to TRBJ2-2, with D possibly being TRBD2 (5 bases). V was trimmed by 4 bases and J by 5 bases, leaving 14 bases between them. This CDR3 is 15 amino acids long. Germline values: CDR1 KGHSH, CDR2 LQKENI. CDR3 nucleotide sequence: TGTGCCAGCTCACGCGAGGGAGTTGGTACCGGGGAGCTGTTTTTT. This codes for CASSREGVGTGELFF.

The sample holds many counts of this clonotype. The CDR3 DNA reads TGTGCCAGCAGTGCAACTAGTAGGGGATACTCCTACAATGAGCAGTTCTTC. It specifies CASSATSRGYSYNEQFF. The chain joins TRBV3-1 to TRBJ2-1, with D perhaps being TRBD1 or TRBD2 (5 bases each). From germline, CDR1 is LGHDT and CDR2 YNNKEL (reference sequence). Trimming took 6 bases from V and 0 from J, leaving 18 bases between them. The CDR3 spans 17 residues.

The table lists this clonotype with many counts. The J gene is TRBJ1-1, the V gene TRBV28; D not resolved. The CDR3 totals 11 residues. Germline values: CDR1 MDHEN, CDR2 SYDVKM. Trimming shortened V by 8 bases and J by 2 bases, and 6 bases separated the two germline ends. The CDR3 loop is CASFFNTEAFF. Here the CDR3 DNA reads TGTGCCAGCTTTTTCAACACTGAAGCTTTCTTT.

This clonotype was counted at least ten times. CDR3 DNA: TGTGCCGTAATTGACAGCGGGAGAGGAGATACGCAGTATTTT. This gives the protein CAVIDSGRGDTQYF. This chain joins TRBV10-3 and TRBJ2-3, with 8 bases identical to TRBD2. CDR3 length: 14 residues. V lost 11 bases, J lost 5 bases, and 12 bases stayed unmatched. Per germline, CDR1 ENHRY and CDR2 SYGVKD.

Regarding this clonotype: This sequence may be a read error, since a much larger clone differs from it by one base. V is TRBV7-9 and J is TRBJ2-1; 7 bases are a match to TRBD1. V lost 5 bases to trimming and J lost 2 bases; unmatched junction nucleotides: 6. The CDR3 sequence is 15 residues long. CDR1 and CDR2 (germline): SEHNR, FQNEAQ (reference sequence). CDR3 nucleotide sequence: TGTGCCAGCAGCCCAGGACAGGTCCCCTACAATGAGCAGTTCTTC. Amino acid sequence: CASSPGQVPYNEQFF.

This clonotype was detected ten times or more. V usage is TRBV7-3 and J usage is TRBJ1-1, with D uncertain. The V and J ends lost 1 base and 1 base respectively, with 13 bases between them. The CDR3 spans 16 residues. Germline values: CDR1 SGHTA, CDR2 FQGTGA. This CDR3 reads CASSLMRYGGNTEAFF. CDR3 nucleotides: TGTGCCAGCAGCTTAATGAGGTACGGCGGGAACACTGAAGCTTTCTTT.

The genes are TRBV20-1 and TRBJ1-6; D is ambiguous. The germline V gene encodes CDR1 DFQATT and CDR2 SNEGSKA (reference sequence). This CDR3 is built from 13 residues. Deletions cut 5 bases from V and 8 bases from J, with 13 bases between. CDR3 in DNA: TGCAGTGCTGCCACAGCCGTCGATTCACCCCTCCACTTT. It yields the protein CSAATAVDSPLHF.

This clonotype was seen repeatedly, ten times or more. This chain connects TRBV5-1 to TRBJ2-3, with D perhaps matching TRBD2 (5 bases). The germline V gene encodes CDR1 SGHRS and CDR2 YFSETQ. This CDR3 spans 16 amino acids. Deletions cut 4 bases from V and 11 bases from J, with 26 bases between. The CDR3 is CASSLRAQANVPEQYF. In DNA, the CDR3 is TGCGCCAGCAGCCTGAGGGCTCAGGCAAACGTCCCGGAGCAGTATTTT.

The chain links TRBV2 to TRBJ2-7; TRBD1 might be the D (5 bases). CDR1 SNHLY and CDR2 FYNNEI come from the germline V gene. CDR3 length: 16 amino acids. V was shortened by 1 base and J by 2 bases, with 15 bases between the two germline ends. The CDR3 loop reads CASSEVLGGRAYEQYF. The CDR3 DNA sequence: TGTGCCAGCAGTGAAGTACTTGGCGGCAGGGCCTACGAGCAGTACTTC. Supplemented by reference TRBV2 and TRBJ2-7, the full variable domain reads EPEVTQTPSHQVTQMGQEVILRCVPISNHLYFYWYRQILGQKVEFLVSFYNNEISEKSEIFDDQFSVERPDGSNFTLKIRSTKLEDSAMYFCASSEVLGGRAYEQYFGPGTRLTVT.

This clonotype was counted many times. This sequence joins TRBV28 and TRBJ1-2, with 7 bases matching TRBD1. CDR1 and CDR2 (germline): MDHEN, SYDVKM. V shed 5 bases, J shed 8 bases, and the junction held 8 bases outside the gene matches. There are 13 residues in the CDR3. In nucleotides, the CDR3 is TGTGCCAGCAGTCCCGGACAGGAACACGGCTACACCTTC. It yields the protein CASSPGQEHGYTF.

This clonotype was counted many times. The chain carries TRBV28 and TRBJ1-2; no definite D call. The V gene's germline CDR1 is MDHEN and CDR2 SYDVKM. The CDR3 covers 11 residues. Trimming took 10 bases from V and 7 from J, leaving 13 bases between them. The chain's CDR3 is CAIFIDGGYTF. The CDR3 nucleotides read TGTGCCATTTTTATAGATGGTGGCTACACCTTC.

The V call is TRBV7-2, the J call TRBJ1-1; 8 bases are shared with TRBD1. Trimming cost V 5 bases and J 4 bases; bases outside gene matches: 6. The germline CDR1 and CDR2 sequences are SGHTA and FQGNSA. CDR3 length equals 14 residues. The DNA of the CDR3 is TGTGCCAGCAGCACCCGGACAGGGACCACTGAAGCTTTCTTT. Translation gives CASSTRTGTTEAFF.

This clonotype was observed at least ten times. V usage is TRBV29-1 and J usage is TRBJ2-1; 7 positions agree with TRBD2. V was clipped by 1 base and J by 7 bases; unmatched bases: 7. The CDR3 runs 14 residues. Germline loops: CDR1 SQVTM, CDR2 ANQGSEA. CDR3 nucleotide sequence: TGCAGCGTTGAAGGGCTAGCGGAGGGGAATGAGCAGTTCTTC. Amino acid sequence: CSVEGLAEGNEQFF.

This clonotype showed up just a few times. The chain joins TRBV5-1 to TRBJ2-5; 9 nucleotides match TRBD1. Germline loops: CDR1 SGHRS, CDR2 YFSETQ. The CDR3 covers 17 residues. Trimming removed 3 bases from V and 0 bases from J; junction bases left unmatched: 9. In DNA form, the CDR3 reads TGCGCCAGCAGCTATAAACAGGGGGCGATGAACCAAGAGACCCAGTACTTC. It is translated as CASSYKQGAMNQETQYF.